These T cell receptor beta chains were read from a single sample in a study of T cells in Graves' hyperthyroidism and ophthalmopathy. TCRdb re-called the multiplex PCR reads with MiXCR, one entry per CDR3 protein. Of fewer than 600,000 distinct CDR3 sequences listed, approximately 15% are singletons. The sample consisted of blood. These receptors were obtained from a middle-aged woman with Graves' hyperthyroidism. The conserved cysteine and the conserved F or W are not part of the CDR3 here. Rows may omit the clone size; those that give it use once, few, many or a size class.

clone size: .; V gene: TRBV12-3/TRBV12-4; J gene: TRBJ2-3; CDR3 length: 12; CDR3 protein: ASRTGGGSDTQY
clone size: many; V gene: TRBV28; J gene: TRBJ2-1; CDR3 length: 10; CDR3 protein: ASSSAERKQF
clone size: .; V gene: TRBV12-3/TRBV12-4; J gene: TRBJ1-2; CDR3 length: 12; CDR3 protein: ASSLAMDSYGYT
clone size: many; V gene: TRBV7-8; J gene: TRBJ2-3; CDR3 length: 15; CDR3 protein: ASSLVRSGSPTDTQY
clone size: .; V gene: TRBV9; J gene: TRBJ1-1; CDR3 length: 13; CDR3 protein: ASSVVGPSTTEAF
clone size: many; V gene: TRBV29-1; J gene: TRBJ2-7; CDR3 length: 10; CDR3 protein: SVGDISYEQY
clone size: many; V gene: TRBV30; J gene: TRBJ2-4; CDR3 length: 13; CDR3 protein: AFTRTSGGKDIQY
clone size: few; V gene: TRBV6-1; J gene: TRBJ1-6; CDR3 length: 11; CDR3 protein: ASNGQGNSPLH
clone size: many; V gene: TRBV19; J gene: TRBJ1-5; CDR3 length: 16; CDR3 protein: ATRPLDSATTSNQPQH
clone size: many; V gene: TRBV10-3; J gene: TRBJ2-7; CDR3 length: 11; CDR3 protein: AIKVPTSYEQY
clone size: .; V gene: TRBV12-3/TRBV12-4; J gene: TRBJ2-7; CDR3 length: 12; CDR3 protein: ASTGTGGLYEQY
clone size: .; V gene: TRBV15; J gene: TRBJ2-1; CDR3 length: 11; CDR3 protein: ATSSGPGNEQF
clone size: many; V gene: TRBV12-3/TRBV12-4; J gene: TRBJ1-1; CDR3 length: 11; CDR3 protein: ASTDATPRMAF
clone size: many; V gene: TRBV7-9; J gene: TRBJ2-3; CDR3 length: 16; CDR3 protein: ASSLAISGGGFTDTQY
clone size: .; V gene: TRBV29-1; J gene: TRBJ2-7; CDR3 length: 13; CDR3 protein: SVELPGHPAYEQY
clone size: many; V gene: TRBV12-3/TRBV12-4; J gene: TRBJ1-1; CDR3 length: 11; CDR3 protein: ASSTTANTEAF
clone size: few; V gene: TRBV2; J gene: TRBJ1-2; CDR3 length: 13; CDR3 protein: ASSEGTPSDYGYT
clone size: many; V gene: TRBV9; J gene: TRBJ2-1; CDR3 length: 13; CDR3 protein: ASSEREGSYNEQF
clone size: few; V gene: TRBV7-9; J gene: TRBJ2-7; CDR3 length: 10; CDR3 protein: ASSLSEEEQY
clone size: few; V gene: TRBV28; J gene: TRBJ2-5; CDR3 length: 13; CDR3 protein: ASTTRKEIQETQY
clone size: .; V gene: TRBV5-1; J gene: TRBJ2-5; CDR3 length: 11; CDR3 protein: ASIAEQGFAQY
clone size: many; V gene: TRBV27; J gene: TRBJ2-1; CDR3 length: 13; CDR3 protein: ASSLLGRASNEQF
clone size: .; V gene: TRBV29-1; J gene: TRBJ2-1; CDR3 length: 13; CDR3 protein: SVVEGFGSDDEQF
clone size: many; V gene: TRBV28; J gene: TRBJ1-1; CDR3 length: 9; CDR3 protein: ASSERPEAF
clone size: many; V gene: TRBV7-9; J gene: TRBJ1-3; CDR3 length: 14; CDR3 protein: ASSLARPVGGNTIY
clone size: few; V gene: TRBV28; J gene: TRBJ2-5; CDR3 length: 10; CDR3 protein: ASISGRETQY
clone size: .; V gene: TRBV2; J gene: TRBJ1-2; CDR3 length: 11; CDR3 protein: ASSVDRNYGYT
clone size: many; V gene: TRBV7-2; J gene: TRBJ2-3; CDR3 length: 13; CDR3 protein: ASSGSRALSDTQY
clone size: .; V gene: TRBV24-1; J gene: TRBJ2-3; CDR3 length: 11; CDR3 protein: ATSDLRKDTQY
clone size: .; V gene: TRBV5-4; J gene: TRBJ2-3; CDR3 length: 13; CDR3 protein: ASSFRDRPVDTQY
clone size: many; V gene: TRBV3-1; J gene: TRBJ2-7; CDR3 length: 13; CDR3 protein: ASSQVAGSSYEQY
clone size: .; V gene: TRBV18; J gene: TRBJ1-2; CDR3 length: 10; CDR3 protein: ASSPGTEGYT
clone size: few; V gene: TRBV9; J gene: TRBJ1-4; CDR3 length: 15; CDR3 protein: ASSVALGGQGGEKLF
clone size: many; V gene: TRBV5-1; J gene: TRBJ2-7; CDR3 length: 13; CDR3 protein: ASRAGTGLNYEQY
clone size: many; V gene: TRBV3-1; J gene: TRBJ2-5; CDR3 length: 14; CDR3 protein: ASSQGKSDGGETQY
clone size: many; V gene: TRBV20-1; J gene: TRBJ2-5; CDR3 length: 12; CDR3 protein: SATSASGQETQY
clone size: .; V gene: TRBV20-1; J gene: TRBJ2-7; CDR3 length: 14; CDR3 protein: SAPSSVGLATYEQY
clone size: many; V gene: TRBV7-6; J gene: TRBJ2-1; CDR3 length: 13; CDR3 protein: ASSAGQVGLAEQF
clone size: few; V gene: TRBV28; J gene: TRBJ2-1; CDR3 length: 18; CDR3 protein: ASSPPGLAGEWSSYNEQF
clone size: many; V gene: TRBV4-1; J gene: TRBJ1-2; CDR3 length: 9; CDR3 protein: ASSPGLGYT
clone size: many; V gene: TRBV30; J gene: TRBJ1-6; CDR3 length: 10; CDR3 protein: AWSVSEAALH
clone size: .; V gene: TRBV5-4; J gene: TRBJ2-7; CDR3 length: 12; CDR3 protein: ASSVDSGRYEQY
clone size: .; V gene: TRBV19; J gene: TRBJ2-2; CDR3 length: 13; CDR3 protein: ASSIAGGNTGELF
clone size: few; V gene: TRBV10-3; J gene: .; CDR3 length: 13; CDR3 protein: AIRGTSGKGDTQH
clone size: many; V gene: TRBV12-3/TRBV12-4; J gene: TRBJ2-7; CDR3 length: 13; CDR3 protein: ASSLAFGGFNEQY